The rows below give T cell receptor beta chains drawn from one sample of a study of OX40 agonist ivuxolimab in advanced cancers. Clones were read by immunoSEQ multiplex PCR, and TCRdb kept only the in-frame ones, dropping some. The repertoire consists of tens of thousands of clones, with approximately 83% occurring once and the leading ten covering 0.75%. The specimen comprised CD4+ or CD8+ T cells sorted from blood, sampled in a trial of the OX40 agonist ivuxolimab. These receptors originate from an adult with an advanced solid tumor such as melanoma, head and neck, liver or kidney cancer. CDR3s include the opening cysteine and the closing phenylalanine or tryptophan. D genes are given only for firm matches. Only part of the rows carry a size: once, few, many, or a class if the clone is expanded.

TGCGCCAGCAGCCAAGAACGGATGGCCACTCCACGGAAACTGTTTTTT,CASSQERMATPRKLFF,.,.,TRBJ1-4,TRBV4-1
TGTGCCAGCAGCTTAGTCCCCGGGACCTATGGCTACACCTTC,CASSLVPGTYGYTF,.,.,TRBJ1-2,TRBV7-2
TGTGCCAGCAGTGATGAGGGGACACCTAATTCACCCCTCCACTTT,CASSDEGTPNSPLHF,few,.,TRBJ1-6,TRBV2
TGTGCCAGCAGCCCGCGGAGGGCTGAGCTCAACTACGAGCAGTACTTC,CASSPRRAELNYEQYF,.,.,TRBJ2-7,TRBV7-2
TGTGCCAGCAGCTCGAGCTCTGGAAACACCATATATTTT,CASSSSSGNTIYF,.,.,TRBJ1-3,TRBV11-3
TGTGCCAGCAGGGAGACAGGCGACTACAATGAGCAGTTCTTC,CASRETGDYNEQFF,.,.,TRBJ2-1,TRBV2
TGTGCCAGCAGCTTAGTCCCTAGACCCTACGAGCAGTACTTC,CASSLVPRPYEQYF,.,.,TRBJ2-7,TRBV7-2
TGCGCCAGCAGCCAAGGCAGAGGCAGGGCTAGCGGTGGGGAGCTGTTTTTT,CASSQGRGRASGGELFF,.,TRBD2,TRBJ2-2,TRBV4-1
TGTGCCAGCAGCTCCTGGCGATACCCGGCAGGAACCCTAGCCAAAAACATTCAGTACTTC,CASSSWRYPAGTLAKNIQYF,.,.,TRBJ2-4,TRBV7-3
TGTGCCAGCAGTCTTGGGCGGGAGAATGAGCAGTTCTTC,CASSLGRENEQFF,.,TRBD2,TRBJ2-1,TRBV2
TGTGCCAGCAGCCCAGGGCCTTATAGCAATCAGCCCCAGCATTTT,CASSPGPYSNQPQHF,.,.,TRBJ1-5,TRBV7-2
TGTGCCAGCAGCGCCAGGGACGAGCAGTACTTC,CASSARDEQYF,few,.,TRBJ2-7,TRBV11-1
TGCGCCAGCAGCTTAGGGGCGGCAGGGGTTGAAAAACTGTTTTTT,CASSLGAAGVEKLFF,.,.,TRBJ1-4,TRBV5-1
TGCGCCAGCAGCTTCACCGGGGGCGGTAGCGGGGAGCTGTTTTTT,CASSFTGGGSGELFF,.,.,TRBJ2-2,TRBV5-1
TGTGCCAGCAGACCGGACGGCTCCTACGAGCAGTACTTC,CASRPDGSYEQYF,.,.,TRBJ2-7,TRBV6-6
TGTGCCAGCAGCCAAGATCTTCGGGGGCCGGGTGGCTACACCTTC,CASSQDLRGPGGYTF,.,.,TRBJ1-2,TRBV14
TGTGCCAGCTCCGTGAGTAGGGATGGCTACACCTTC,CASSVSRDGYTF,once,.,TRBJ1-2,TRBV18
TGTGCCAGCAAACGCGGCAACAATGAGCAGTTCTTC,CASKRGNNEQFF,.,.,TRBJ2-1,TRBV28
TGTGCCAGCAGTCCGACAGGGGGCGCCCCCACTGAAGCTTTCTTT,CASSPTGGAPTEAFF,.,TRBD1,TRBJ1-1,TRBV28
TGTGCCAGCAGCATGGACAGGGGGCGCGGGGAGCTGTTTTTT,CASSMDRGRGELFF,.,TRBD1,TRBJ2-2,TRBV7-9
TGTGCCAGCAGCTTAGACCGGGACAGGGCTGGCTACACCTTC,CASSLDRDRAGYTF,medium-sized,TRBD1,TRBJ1-2,TRBV7-3
TGTGCCAGCAGCCGATGGGGCGGTTCCTACGAGCAGTACTTC,CASSRWGGSYEQYF,.,.,TRBJ2-7,TRBV5-6
TGTGCCAGTAGTTCACCAGAACGGGGTGAAAAACTGTTTTTT,CASSSPERGEKLFF,.,.,TRBJ1-4,TRBV19
TGTGCCAGCAGTCCCGACGGCCTCAACTCCTACAATGAGCAGTTCTTC,CASSPDGLNSYNEQFF,.,.,TRBJ2-1,TRBV28
TGTGCCAGCAGCTCCTCCGGGACAGGGACCTACGAGCAGTACTTC,CASSSSGTGTYEQYF,.,TRBD1,TRBJ2-7,TRBV5-6
TGTGCCAGCAGCTTCTCCGGACAGGGGGGCTATGGCTACACCTTC,CASSFSGQGGYGYTF,.,TRBD1,TRBJ1-2,TRBV7-2
TGTGCCAGTAGGGGACAGGGGGCGGGGCACTACAATGAGCAGTTCTTC,CASRGQGAGHYNEQFF,.,TRBD1,TRBJ2-1,TRBV19
TGCAGCGCGGGACAGGGGGCCGATCAGCCCCAGCATTTT,CSAGQGADQPQHF,once,TRBD1,TRBJ1-5,TRBV29-1
TGTGCCTGGGGAGAGGACTCTGGGGCCAACGTCCTGACTTTC,CAWGEDSGANVLTF,.,.,TRBJ2-6,TRBV30
TGTGCCAGCAGCCAGGGGGCGGGCAGTAACACTGAAGCTTTCTTT,CASSQGAGSNTEAFF,.,TRBD1,TRBJ1-1,TRBV7-2
TGTGCCTGGACCTCCAGGGCTAGCACTGAAGCTTTCTTT,CAWTSRASTEAFF,.,.,TRBJ1-1,TRBV30
TGCGCCAGCAGCCTGAATTACGTCTGGGACAATGAGCAGTTCTTC,CASSLNYVWDNEQFF,few,.,TRBJ2-1,TRBV4-3
TGTGCCAGCAGCTATTACAGGGCTGATACGCAGTATTTT,CASSYYRADTQYF,.,.,TRBJ2-3,TRBV7-9
TGTGCCAGCAGCACTCGTACAGTGAGAGCTTTCTTT,CASSTRTVRAFF,.,.,TRBJ1-1,TRBV5-6
TGTGCCAGCAGTGAACCGAACAGGGACTCACCCCTCCACTTT,CASSEPNRDSPLHF,.,.,TRBJ1-6,TRBV25-1